The TCR beta chain under discussion was sequenced for a study of T cells after yellow fever vaccination. The wider study: Fractions low in cell number were prepared with SMART-Seq v4 Ultra Low Input. Broader study findings: Once the booster was given, most primary-vaccination clones reappeared, at approximately 97% for CD4 and over 75% for CD8. Clonotypes appearing in both CD4 and CD8 compartments existed, and their share was small.

This clonotype was seen a few times. The target antigen is unknown. As TCR cDNA was made by 5'RACE template switching, a universal primer site and UMIs were added. TCRdb reprocessed the 5' RACE reads with MiXCR, giving one entry per CDR3 protein. The sample lists about 350,000 distinct CDR3 sequences, about 4% occurring once. CDR3 length: 15 amino acids. Germline CDR1 and CDR2: MNHNY and SVGAGI (reference sequence). Unmatched junction bases numbered 6, after V lost 2 bases and J lost 2 bases. The genes are TRBV6-6 and TRBJ2-7, with 7 bases that match TRBD1. The sample consisted of PBMCs, taken 5 days after the yellow fever booster vaccination. This TCR came from a young man who received the YFV17D yellow fever vaccine. DNA of the CDR3: TGTGCCAGCAGTTACCCCCCGGGACAGACCTACGAGCAGTACTTC. As protein: CASSYPPGQTYEQYF.